These 11 T cell receptor beta chains share one sample of origin, sequenced in a study of cytomegalovirus exposure and HLA in healthy donors. The PCR used 60 Vbeta and 13 Jbeta primers. The table came from immunoSEQ multiplex PCR; TCRdb's copy has only in-frame clones and leaves some out. The table shows 100,000 to 150,000 clones, with 70% to 85% occurring only once. The sample taken for sequencing was PBMCs. The source of these receptors is a woman younger than 30 in good health and CMV-seropositive.

The chain carries TRBV4-1 and TRBJ2-7; 7 bases are a match to TRBD1. This CDR3 is 15 amino acids long. Germline V gives CDR1 MGHRA, CDR2 YSYEKL. Trimming cost V 0 bases and J 3 bases; bases outside gene matches: 5. CDR3 sequence reads: CASSQDYRDSYEQYF. The CDR3 DNA is TGCGCCAGCAGCCAAGATTACCGGGACAGCTACGAGCAGTACTTC.

This clone is a singleton in its sample. This chain uses TRBV30 with TRBJ2-3, with 9 bases matching TRBD1. CDR1 is GTSNPN and CDR2 is SVGIG in the germline V gene (reference sequence). The CDR3 totals 13 residues. The ends lost 6 bases at V and 3 bases at J; junction bases unmatched: 4. The CDR3 sequence is CACSGQGTDTQYF. For the CDR3, the DNA is TGTGCCTGTTCCGGACAGGGGACAGATACGCAGTATTTT.

The chain joins TRBV5-6 to TRBJ1-5, with D uncertain. Germline CDR1 is SGHDT and CDR2 is YYEEEE. Trimming stripped 3 bases from V and 4 bases from J, with 14 bases between. There are 15 residues in the CDR3. The CDR3 loop is CASSSSWIGNQPQHF. As DNA, the CDR3 is TGTGCCAGCAGCTCTAGTTGGATAGGTAATCAGCCCCAGCATTTT.

The chain joins TRBV5-6 to TRBJ2-2; 9 nucleotides line up with TRBD1. Germline values: CDR1 SGHDT, CDR2 YYEEEE. The J segment lost 10 bases and the V segment lost 1 base, leaving 2 bases of the junction unmatched. The CDR3 length is 13 residues. The CDR3 reads CASSLTGGEELFF. The DNA of the CDR3 is TGTGCCAGCAGCTTGACAGGGGGCGAGGAGCTGTTTTTT.

This clone was found once. The chain has TRBV7-6 and TRBJ2-2, with 7 bases identical to TRBD1. The CDR3 consists of 15 residues. V trimming: 3 bases; J trimming: 5 bases; junction bases outside the gene matches: 6. Germline V CDR1 and CDR2: SGHVS, FNYEAQ. CDR3 sequence (DNA): TGTGCCAGCAGCTTGAGTGACAGGGAGACCGGGGAGCTGTTTTTT. Protein sequence: CASSLSDRETGELFF.

This chain joins TRBV5-1 and TRBJ2-7; 8 positions agree with TRBD1. CDR1 and CDR2 from the germline V gene are SGHRS and YFSETQ. The CDR3 extends over 15 amino acids. J gave up 5 bases and V 4 bases, and 11 bases lay outside the gene matches. The CDR3 region is CASSPKTGATHEQYF. The CDR3 DNA is TGCGCCAGCAGCCCTAAGACAGGGGCCACCCACGAGCAGTACTTC.

The gene calls are TRBV19 and TRBJ1-5, with a weak D call TRBD1 (6 bases). This CDR3 is 15 amino acids long. V lost 5 bases and J lost 4, with 15 bases in between. CDR1 is LNHDA and CDR2 is SQIVND in the germline V gene (reference sequence). CDR3 amino acids: CASSLNSGENQPQHF. CDR3 DNA sequence: TGTGCCAGTAGTCTGAACTCAGGGGAGAATCAGCCCCAGCATTTT.

The rearrangement uses TRBV18 and TRBJ2-2; tentative D call: TRBD1 (6 bases). Trimming shortened V by 4 bases and J by 4 bases, and 7 bases separated the two germline ends. This CDR3 contains 13 residues. The germline CDR1 and CDR2 sequences are KGHSH and LQKENI. CDR3 sequence: CASSQTGTGELFF. CDR3 DNA sequence: TGTGCCAGCTCACAGACAGGCACCGGGGAGCTGTTTTTT.

The chain recombines TRBV5-1 with TRBJ2-7; 7 bases map to TRBD2. The germline gives CDR1 SGHRS, CDR2 YFSETQ. This CDR3 is 13 amino acids long. With V trimmed by 3 bases and J by 3 bases, 3 bases remained unmatched. The CDR3, as DNA: TGCGCCAGCAGCTCCCGGGAGGACTACGAGCAGTACTTC. This gives the protein CASSSREDYEQYF.

The V gene is TRBV29-1, the J gene TRBJ2-5; 7 bases agree with TRBD2. This CDR3 contains 16 residues. Trimming took 5 bases from V and 1 from J; bases not matched to a gene: 13. CDR1 and CDR2 from the germline V gene are SQVTM and ANQGSEA. Here the CDR3 reads CSVLFRSAGVQETQYF. CDR3 nucleotides: TGCAGCGTTTTATTCAGATCTGCGGGGGTCCAAGAGACCCAGTACTTC.

The count of this clone is one. The chain employs TRBV5-4 and TRBJ1-4; TRBD1 matches at 8 bases. Germline V gene lookup returns CDR1 SGHNT and CDR2 YYREEE (reference sequence). This CDR3 is 15 amino acids long. Unmatched junction bases numbered 6, after V lost 4 bases and J lost 4 bases. CDR3 loop: CASSLKTGDNEKLFF. CDR3 bases: TGTGCCAGCAGCCTCAAGACAGGGGATAATGAAAAACTGTTTTTT.